This T cell receptor beta chain is drawn from a study of T cell changes during pregnancy in multiple sclerosis. Clones were read by immunoSEQ multiplex PCR, and TCRdb kept only the in-frame ones, dropping some. The data contain roughly 110,000 clones, roughly 92% of them seen just once; the ten biggest clones take up 1.6%. Germline values: CDR1 SGHNT, CDR2 YYREEE (reference sequence). The CDR3 runs 14 residues. V was pared by 1 base and J by 2 bases, with 10 bases between. V usage is TRBV5-4 and J usage is TRBJ2-7; maybe TRBD2 (6 bases). The receptor was isolated from a female donor with multiple sclerosis, enrolled in a pregnancy study. Sequencing used peripheral blood, obtained after pregnancy. The CDR3 coding sequence is TGTGCCAGCAGCTTGCGGGACTTTCCCTACGAGCAGTACTTC. Its translation: CASSLRDFPYEQYF.